This is a list of T cell receptor beta chains from one sample in a study of T cells in Graves' hyperthyroidism and ophthalmopathy. TCRdb reprocessed the multiplex PCR reads with MiXCR, giving one entry per CDR3 protein. The sample has some 200,000 distinct CDR3 sequences; roughly 17% are singletons. The sample taken for sequencing was blood. These receptors were taken from a woman aged 45-65 years with Graves' hyperthyroidism. CDR3s include the opening cysteine and the closing phenylalanine or tryptophan. A D gene is named only where the DNA matches it firmly. Clone size is stated in some rows and not others, as once, few, many or a class when expanded.

>TRBD1|NA|TRBJ2-7|TRBV12-3/TRBV12-4
TGTGCCAGCAGTTTAACAGGGGGTGTGCAGTACTTC
CASSLTGGVQYF
>TRBD1|many|TRBJ2-1|TRBV3-1
TGTGCCAGCAGCCGCCCGACCGGGACAGGGGACTACAATGAGCAGTTCTTC
CASSRPTGTGDYNEQFF
>NA|few|TRBJ2-3|TRBV3-1
TGTGCCAGCAGCGAAGACAGGAAGGATACGCAGTATTTT
CASSEDRKDTQYF
>NA|many|TRBJ1-4|TRBV20-1
TGCAGTGCTAGTCCCGGGTTTAATGAAAAACTGTTTTTT
CSASPGFNEKLFF
>TRBD1|many|TRBJ1-5|TRBV6-1
TGTGCCAGCAGTTTTGTCGACAGGGAGGGCAATCAGCCCCAGCATTTT
CASSFVDREGNQPQHF
>NA|many|TRBJ1-5|TRBV7-2
TGTGCCAGCACCGTCGCGGCAGGGATCAATCAGCCCCAGCATTTT
CASTVAAGINQPQHF
>NA|few|TRBJ2-2|TRBV12-3/TRBV12-4
TGTGCCAGCAGCGGGACCCGCGGCACCGGGGAGCTGTTTTTT
CASSGTRGTGELFF
>NA|many|TRBJ2-5|TRBV12-3/TRBV12-4
TGTGCCAGCAGTCCCCCCGGGACAAGCATCGTGAAGACCCAGTACTTC
CASSPPGTSIVKTQYF
>TRBD2|NA|TRBJ2-5|TRBV20-1
TGCAGTGCTTACAGACTAGCGGGAGGGCAAGAGACCCAGTACTTC
CSAYRLAGGQETQYF
>TRBD1|NA|TRBJ1-1|TRBV10-3
TGTGCCATCAGTGAAGACAGGGGAATGAACACTGAAGCTTTCTTT
CAISEDRGMNTEAFF
>TRBD1|many|TRBJ1-1|TRBV12-3/TRBV12-4
TGTGCCAGCAGTCCAATTACAGGGGGAGGGACTGAAGCTTTCTTT
CASSPITGGGTEAFF
>NA|few|TRBJ1-1|TRBV29-1
TGCAGCGTTGGATCAGGGAAAGCTGAAGCTTTCTTT
CSVGSGKAEAFF
>NA|many|TRBJ2-2|TRBV7-9
TGTGCCAGCAGGGCGAACACCGGGGAGCTGTTTTTT
CASRANTGELFF
>TRBD2|few|TRBJ2-1|TRBV20-1
TGCAGTGCTAGAGATCCCTCTAGCGGCAGGATGCAGTTCTTC
CSARDPSSGRMQFF
>TRBD2|few|TRBJ2-5|TRBV9
TGTGCCAGCAGCGATAATAGAGCGGGGCAAGAGACCCAGTACTTC
CASSDNRAGQETQYF
>NA|many|TRBJ1-5|TRBV12-3/TRBV12-4
TGTGCCAGCAGTCCAGGGAGGCGTTTCAATCAGCCCCAGCATTTT
CASSPGRRFNQPQHF
>NA|many|TRBJ2-1|TRBV7-2
TGTGCCAGCAGCTTAGGGGGCGGGCTCTCCTACAATGAGCAGTTCTTC
CASSLGGGLSYNEQFF
>NA|few|TRBJ1-2|TRBV6-2/TRBV6-3
TGTGCCAGCAGTGCCTCGGGGAACTATGGCTACACCTTC
CASSASGNYGYTF
>NA|few|TRBJ2-5|TRBV20-1
TGCAGTGCTAGAGTTAGCGGGCAGGGGGCCCAGTACTTC
CSARVSGQGAQYF
>NA|many|TRBJ1-2|TRBV30
TGTGCCTGGAAAGAGGCCGGAAGCTATGGCTACACCTTC
CAWKEAGSYGYTF